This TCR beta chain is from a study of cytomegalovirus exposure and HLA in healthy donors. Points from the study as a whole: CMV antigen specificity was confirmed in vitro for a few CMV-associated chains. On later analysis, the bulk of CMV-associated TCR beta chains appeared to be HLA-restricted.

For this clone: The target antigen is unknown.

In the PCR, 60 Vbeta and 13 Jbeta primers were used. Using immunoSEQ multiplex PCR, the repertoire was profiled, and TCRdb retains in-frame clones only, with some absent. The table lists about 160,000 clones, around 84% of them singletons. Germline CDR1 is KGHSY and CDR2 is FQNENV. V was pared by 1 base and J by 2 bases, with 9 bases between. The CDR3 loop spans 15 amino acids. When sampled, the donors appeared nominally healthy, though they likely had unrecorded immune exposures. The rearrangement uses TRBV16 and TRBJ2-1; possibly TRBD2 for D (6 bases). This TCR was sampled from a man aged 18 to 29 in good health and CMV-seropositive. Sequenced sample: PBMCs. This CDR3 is CASSQYTGAYNEQFF. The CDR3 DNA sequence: TGTGCCAGCAGCCAATATACGGGGGCCTACAATGAGCAGTTCTTC.